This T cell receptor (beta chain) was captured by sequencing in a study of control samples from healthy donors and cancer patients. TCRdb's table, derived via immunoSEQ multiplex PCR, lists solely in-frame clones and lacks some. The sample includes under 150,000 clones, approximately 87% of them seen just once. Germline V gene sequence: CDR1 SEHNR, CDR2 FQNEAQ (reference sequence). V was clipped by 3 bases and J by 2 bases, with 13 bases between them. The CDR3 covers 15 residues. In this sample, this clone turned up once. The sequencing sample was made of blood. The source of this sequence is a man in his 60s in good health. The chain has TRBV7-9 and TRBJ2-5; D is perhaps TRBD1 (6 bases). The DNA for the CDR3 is TGTGCCAGCAGCTTGGCCGGACAGATACAAGAGACCCAGTACTTC. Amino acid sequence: CASSLAGQIQETQYF.